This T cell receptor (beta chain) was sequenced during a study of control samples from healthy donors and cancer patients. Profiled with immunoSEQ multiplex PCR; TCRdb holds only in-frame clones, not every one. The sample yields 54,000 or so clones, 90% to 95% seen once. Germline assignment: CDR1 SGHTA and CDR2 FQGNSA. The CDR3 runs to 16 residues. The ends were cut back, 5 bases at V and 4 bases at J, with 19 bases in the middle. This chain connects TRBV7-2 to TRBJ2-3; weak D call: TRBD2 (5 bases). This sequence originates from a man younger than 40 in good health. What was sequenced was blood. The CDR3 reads CASSAPWMGEADTQYF. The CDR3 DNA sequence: TGTGCCAGCAGCGCACCTTGGATGGGAGAAGCAGATACGCAGTATTTT.